The present entry profiles one T cell receptor (beta chain) with its context. The antigen remains unidentified. Generated by immunoSEQ multiplex PCR, the TCRdb table keeps only in-frame clones and is missing some. The top ten hold around 3% of the sample, which has over 150,000 clones, roughly 90% seen once. The record originates from a study of T cell responses to AZD1222 COVID-19 vaccine. Across the study: Pooled together were second doses at about 4 or about 12 weeks.

The CDR3 loop spans 17 amino acids. CDR1 and CDR2 (germline): MNHEY, SVGEGT. After removal of 2 bases from V and 4 bases from J, the junction contained 9 bases not matched to a gene. Study-level points and caveats: Spike-specific TCRs gained breadth and depth after people received two AZD1222 doses. Donors were largely white British and mainly female; clonal diversity was possibly underestimated. The CD4 TCRs associated with vaccination extended across spike and predominated at 160-218 and 743-854.

The chain has TRBV6-2 or TRBV6-3 and TRBJ1-1; 11 bases line up with TRBD1. This clonotype was obtained from an adult in good health. Sequenced material: peripheral blood, taken on day 0 of AZD1222 vaccination. The CDR3 loop is CASSYRRDRGGTTEAFF. CDR3 in DNA: TGTGCCAGCAGTTACCGCCGGGACAGGGGGGGTACCACTGAAGCTTTCTTT.